This TCR beta chain is drawn from a study of blood T cell repertoires in COVID-19 (TCRdb year 2020). About the full investigation: The collaborator samples originated in the United States, Italy and Spain and spanned the acute and convalescent phases of COVID-19. The material from the prospective study consisted of cDNA or gDNA derived from T cells, B-cell-depleted T cells, or PBMCs. The dataset comprised deeply sampled blood TCRbeta repertoires from subjects exposed to, actively infected with, or recovered from COVID-19. The repertoires were released in a freely available public database meant as a resource for research on the immune response to SARS-CoV-2. Samples were obtained from the ongoing ImmuneRACE study (first 160 participants) and from over 1,000 subjects provided by 6 global collaborators. The sample metadata nearly always contained a de-identified subject ID, COVID-19 status, age in years and sex. HLA class I and class II types, where available, came from metadata supplied by the sample provider rather than from assay-based typing. What the research found in general, with its limitations: How much clinical and demographic metadata was included differed by source and by participant, and the metadata was provided uncurated.

Only a few counts were recorded for this clone. The specificity of this receptor is unknown. Within one base of it there is no much larger clone, and no base qualities were kept. Collaborating institutions collected whole blood in K2EDTA tubes following their own protocols. For TCRbeta analysis, collaborators shipped samples as frozen whole blood, isolated PBMCs, or DNA extracted from either of those sample types. The immunoSEQ Assay, a bias-controlled multiplex PCR, was used to amplify TCRbeta CDR3 regions from genomic DNA. In the authors' own workflow: The number of nucleated cells in each sample was estimated from the amplification of reference gene primers within the assay. To quantify the absolute abundance of each unique TCRbeta CDR3 rearrangement, sequence reads were collapsed and filtered. For each sample, productive Simpson clonality was calculated as the square root of Simpson's diversity index across productive rearrangements. Not all clones reach the TCRdb copy of this immuneACCESS table, which keeps in-frame sequences only. Checked studies attribute under half of the gap to unresolved V genes and leave the rest unexplained. The DNA gave D and trimming, while V, J and clone size come from that table. For this sample there are fewer than 300,000 clones; around 78% appear just once. 2% to 3% of the sample belongs to the ten largest clones.

CDR1 and CDR2, per the germline V gene, are MNHNS and SASEGT. V and J are truncated by 3 bases and 6 bases respectively, leaving an intervening sequence of 6 bases. Its CDR3 holds 12 amino acids, cysteine through phenylalanine. Just CDR3 DNA is preserved here, 36 bases in frame from base 1. The chain couples TRBV6-1 to TRBJ2-1; the D gene remains uncertain. The source material was peripheral blood. The TCR comes from a woman aged 70-85 years with active or convalescent COVID-19. Here is the DNA: TGTGCCAGCAGTGATTATAGCAATGAGCAGTTCTTC. Its product reads: CASSDYSNEQFF.